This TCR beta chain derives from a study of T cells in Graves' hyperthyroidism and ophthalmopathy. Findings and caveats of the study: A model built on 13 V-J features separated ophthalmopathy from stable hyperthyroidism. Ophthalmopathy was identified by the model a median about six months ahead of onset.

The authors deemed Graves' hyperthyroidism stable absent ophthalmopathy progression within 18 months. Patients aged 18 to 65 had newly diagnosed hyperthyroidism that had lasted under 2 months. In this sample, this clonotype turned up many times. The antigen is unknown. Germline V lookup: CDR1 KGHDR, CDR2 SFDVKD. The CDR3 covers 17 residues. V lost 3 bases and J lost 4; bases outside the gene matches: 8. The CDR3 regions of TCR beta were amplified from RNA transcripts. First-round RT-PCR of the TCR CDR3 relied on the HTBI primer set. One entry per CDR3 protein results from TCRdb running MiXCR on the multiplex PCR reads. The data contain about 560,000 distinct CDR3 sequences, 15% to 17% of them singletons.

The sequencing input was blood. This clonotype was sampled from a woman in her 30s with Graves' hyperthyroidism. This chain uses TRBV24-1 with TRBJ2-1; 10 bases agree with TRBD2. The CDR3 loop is CATSDRSGRASYNEQFF. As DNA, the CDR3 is TGTGCCACCAGTGATCGGAGCGGGAGGGCCTCGTACAATGAGCAGTTCTTC.